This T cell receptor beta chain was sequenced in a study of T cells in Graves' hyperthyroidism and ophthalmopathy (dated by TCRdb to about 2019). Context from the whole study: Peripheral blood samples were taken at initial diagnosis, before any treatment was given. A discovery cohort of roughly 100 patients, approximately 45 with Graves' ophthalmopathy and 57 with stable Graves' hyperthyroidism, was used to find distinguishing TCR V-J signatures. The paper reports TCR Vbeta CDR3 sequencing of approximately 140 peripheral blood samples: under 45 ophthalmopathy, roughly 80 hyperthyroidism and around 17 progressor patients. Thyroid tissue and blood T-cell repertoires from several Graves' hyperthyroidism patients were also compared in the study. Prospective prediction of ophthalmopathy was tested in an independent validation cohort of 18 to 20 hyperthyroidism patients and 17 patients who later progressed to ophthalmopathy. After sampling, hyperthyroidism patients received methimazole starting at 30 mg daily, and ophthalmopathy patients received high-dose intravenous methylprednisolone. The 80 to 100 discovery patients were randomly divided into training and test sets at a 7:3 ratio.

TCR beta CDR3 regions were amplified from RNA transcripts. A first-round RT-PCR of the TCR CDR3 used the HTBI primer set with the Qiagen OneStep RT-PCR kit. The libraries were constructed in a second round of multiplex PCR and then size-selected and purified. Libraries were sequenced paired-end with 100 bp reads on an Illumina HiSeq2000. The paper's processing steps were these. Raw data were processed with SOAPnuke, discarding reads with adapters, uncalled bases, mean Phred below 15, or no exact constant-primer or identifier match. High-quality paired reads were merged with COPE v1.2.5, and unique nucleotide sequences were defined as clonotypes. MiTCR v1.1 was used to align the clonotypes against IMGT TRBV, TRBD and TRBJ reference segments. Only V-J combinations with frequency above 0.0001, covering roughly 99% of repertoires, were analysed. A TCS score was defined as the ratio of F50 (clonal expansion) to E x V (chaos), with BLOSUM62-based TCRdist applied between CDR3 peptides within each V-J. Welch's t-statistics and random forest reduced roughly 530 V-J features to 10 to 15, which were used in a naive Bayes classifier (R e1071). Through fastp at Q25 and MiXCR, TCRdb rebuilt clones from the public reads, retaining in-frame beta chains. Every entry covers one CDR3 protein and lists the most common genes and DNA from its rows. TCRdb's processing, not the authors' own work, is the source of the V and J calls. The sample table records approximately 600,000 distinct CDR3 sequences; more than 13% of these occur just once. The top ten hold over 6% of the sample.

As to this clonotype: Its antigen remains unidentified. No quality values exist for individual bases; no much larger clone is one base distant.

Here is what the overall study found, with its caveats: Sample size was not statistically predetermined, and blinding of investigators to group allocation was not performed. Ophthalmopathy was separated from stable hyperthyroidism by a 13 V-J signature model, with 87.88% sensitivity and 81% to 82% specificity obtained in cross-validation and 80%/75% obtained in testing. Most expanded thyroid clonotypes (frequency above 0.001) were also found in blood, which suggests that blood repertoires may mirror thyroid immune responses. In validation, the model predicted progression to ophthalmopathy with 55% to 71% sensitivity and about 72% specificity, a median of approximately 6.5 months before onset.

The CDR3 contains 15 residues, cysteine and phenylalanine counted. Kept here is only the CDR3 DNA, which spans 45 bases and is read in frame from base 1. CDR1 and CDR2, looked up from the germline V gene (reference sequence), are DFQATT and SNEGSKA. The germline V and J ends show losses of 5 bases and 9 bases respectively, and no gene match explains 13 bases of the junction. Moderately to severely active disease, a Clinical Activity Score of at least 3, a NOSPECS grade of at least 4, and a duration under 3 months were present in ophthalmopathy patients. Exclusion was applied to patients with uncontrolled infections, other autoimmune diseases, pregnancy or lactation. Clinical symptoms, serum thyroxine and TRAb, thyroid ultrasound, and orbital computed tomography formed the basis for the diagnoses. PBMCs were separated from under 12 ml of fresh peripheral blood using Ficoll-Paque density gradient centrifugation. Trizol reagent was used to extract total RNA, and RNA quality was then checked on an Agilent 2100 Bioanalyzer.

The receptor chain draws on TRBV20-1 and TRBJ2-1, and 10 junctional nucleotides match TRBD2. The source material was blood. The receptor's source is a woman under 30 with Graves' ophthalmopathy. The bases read TGCAGTGCTCCCAAACTAGCGGGATACTCCAGTGAGCAGTTCTTC. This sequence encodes CSAPKLAGYSSEQFF.